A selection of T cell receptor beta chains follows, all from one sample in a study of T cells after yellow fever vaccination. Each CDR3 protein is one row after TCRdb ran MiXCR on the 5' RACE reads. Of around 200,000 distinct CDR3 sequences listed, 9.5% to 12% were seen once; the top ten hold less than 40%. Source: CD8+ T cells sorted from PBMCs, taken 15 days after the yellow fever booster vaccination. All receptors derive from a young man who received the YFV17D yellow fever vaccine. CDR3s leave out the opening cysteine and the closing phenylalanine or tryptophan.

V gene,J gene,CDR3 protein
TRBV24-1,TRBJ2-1,AISRGGPYEQF
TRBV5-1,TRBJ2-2,ASRDSGGRSGELF
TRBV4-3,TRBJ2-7,ASSQTPTLRYEQY
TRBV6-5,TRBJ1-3,ASSYGWRVSGNTIY
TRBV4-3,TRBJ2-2,ASSYSSTGELF
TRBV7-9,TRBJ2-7,ASSLLPRQGRNEQY
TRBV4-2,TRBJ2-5,ASSSLAGGPQTQY
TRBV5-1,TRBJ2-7,ASSFYPGGSYEQY
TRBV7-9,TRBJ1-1,ASSFRGRGLRNTEAF
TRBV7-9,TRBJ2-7,ASSLVSGGLYEQY
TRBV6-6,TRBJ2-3,ASNYRFTDTQY
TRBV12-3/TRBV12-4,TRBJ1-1,ASSYRGPEAF
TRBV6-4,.,ASSESGGGIDEQY
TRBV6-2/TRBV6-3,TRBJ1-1,ASSYLSENTEAF
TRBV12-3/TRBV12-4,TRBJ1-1,ASSFTTQGTEAF
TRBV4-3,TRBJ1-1,ASSQSGLGDTEAF
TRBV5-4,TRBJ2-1,ASSSGTGLNNEQF
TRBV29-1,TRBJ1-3,SVEMDWISGNTIY
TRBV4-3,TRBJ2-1,ASSQATGLRYRKF
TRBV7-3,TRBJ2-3,ASSPGVSRTDTQY
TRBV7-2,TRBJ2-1,ASSPTPNEQF
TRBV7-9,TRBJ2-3,ASSSDRGVTDTQY
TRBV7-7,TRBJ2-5,ASSLEDRPQETQY
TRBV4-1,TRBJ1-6,ASSQVVVSPLH
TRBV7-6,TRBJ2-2,ASSFQGLAGASAGELF
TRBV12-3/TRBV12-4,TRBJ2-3,ASSPLGTSTDTQY
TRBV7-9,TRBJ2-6,ASSPGTDSGANVLT
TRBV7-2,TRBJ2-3,ASRPYGGASTDTQY
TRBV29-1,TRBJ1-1,SVRGWNTEAF
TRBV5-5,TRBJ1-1,ASGHSGWAEAF
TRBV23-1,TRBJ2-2,ASSQRGRYTGELF
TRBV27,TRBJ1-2,ASRQGWYGYT